This is a list of T cell receptor beta chains from one sample in a study of blood T cell repertoires in COVID-19. The protocol was immunoSEQ multiplex PCR, while the TCRdb copy is restricted to in-frame clones and leaves out a portion. In the table there are approximately 80,000 clones, about 88% of which are singletons. The specimen was peripheral blood. The receptors were gathered from a human donor in a cohort sampled during active COVID-19. Each CDR3 is given with its conserved first and last residue. A D gene is named only where the DNA matches it firmly. Rows give clone size only sometimes, using once, few, many, or a class for an expanded clone.

size,D,V,CDR3
.,.,TRBV28,CASSTPGASYNEQFF
.,TRBD2,TRBV15,CATSRGIASGGSSYNEQFF
.,TRBD2,TRBV28,CASSAQREGLHEQFF
.,TRBD1,TRBV5-1,CASSHTRTGGNTGELFF
.,TRBD2,TRBV5-1,CASSSRVSGSSYNEQFF
few,TRBD1,TRBV6-4,CASSQNPGQGAETQYF
few,.,TRBV28,CASRILQAPRSPLHF
.,TRBD2,TRBV9,CASSAGTRVNEQFF
.,TRBD2,TRBV9,CASSVGPAGEAREQYF
.,TRBD2,TRBV5-1,CASSQGLALHEQYF
few,.,TRBV9,CASTQQANYGYTF
once,.,TRBV24-1,CATSGVKSGQGAYNEQFF
.,.,TRBV12-3/TRBV12-4,CASRLQEDLEFF
.,TRBD2,TRBV7-3,CASSLSVAGNNEQFF
few,TRBD2,TRBV4-2,CASSPHPGLRPYEQYF
.,TRBD1,TRBV11-2,CASSTGTGYEQYF
.,TRBD1,TRBV2,CASIQGLGTQYF
.,TRBD1,TRBV5-4,CASSLGTGSANYGYTF
.,TRBD1,TRBV5-6,CASSWDRGSSPLHF
.,.,TRBV3-1/TRBV3-2,CASSQGRGGSNQPQHF
.,.,TRBV7-8,CASSSRGWGEPYNEQFF
.,TRBD2,TRBV4-1,CASSQVREANPGELFF
.,.,TRBV7-9,CASSLGQMNTEAFF
.,.,TRBV6-5,CASSLGLYNEQFF